This T cell receptor beta chain was obtained from a study of CD8 T cells in ankylosing spondylitis (TCRdb year 2017). Study-level background: To find TCR variants linked to disease, the study profiled T cell receptor beta repertoires in ankylosing spondylitis patients and healthy donors. The full study cohort comprised 25 ankylosing spondylitis patients and 85 to 120 healthy donors. Peripheral blood was sampled, and synovial fluid was also collected from ankylosing spondylitis patients.

There are 13 amino acids in the CDR3, from cysteine to phenylalanine inclusive. Only the CDR3 part of the read is kept: 39 bases, read in frame from the first base. Per the germline V gene, ENHRY is the CDR1 and SYGVKD is the CDR2. In its sample, this clonotype was seen many times. The antigen it binds to is not known. There are no base qualities to consult, and no much larger clone falls within one base. Synovial fluid samples were paired with blood samples taken from the same ankylosing spondylitis patients. TCRdb lists the instrument as Illumina HiSeq 2500. TCR beta libraries were prepared by quantitative 5'-RACE with molecular barcodes. The authors' analysis ran thus. To identify disease-linked TCR variants, a new computational method was used, one built on a probabilistic model of VDJ rearrangement. The public reads were run again by TCRdb, first through fastp at Q25 and then through MiXCR, and only productive beta chains were kept. CDR3 protein sequences are deduplicated, and each keeps its most common genes and DNA. The authors' filters were not applied to this entry. This sample is represented by 150,000 to 200,000 distinct CDR3 sequences; 25% to 35% of them were singletons. Approximately 5.9% of the sample goes to the ten largest clones.

General study outcomes and caveats: According to the report, matched synovial fluid samples from ankylosing spondylitis patients were significantly enriched for the disease-linked clones. Blood from ankylosing spondylitis patients appeared to be characterized by a TCR beta motif composed of 7 to 9 highly homologous amino acid variants. Some motif variants had previously been reported in the synovial fluid and blood of reactive arthritis patients, which suggests shared mechanisms of disease initiation. The disease-linked clones had a CD8+ phenotype and were found at relatively low frequencies in peripheral blood.

The receptor comes from a male donor with ankylosing spondylitis. In this chain, TRBV10-3 is recombined with TRBJ2-5; the D call could be TRBD1 or TRBD2, with each sharing 5 bases. Sequencing input: synovial fluid, either unsorted or a sorted T cell fraction (not recorded which). The CDR3 reads CASGGTGRETQYF. The DNA reads as follows: TGTGCGTCAGGTGGGACGGGGCGAGAGACCCAGTACTTC.